This record covers a single T cell receptor (beta chain). As for time point: recipient sample about 28 days before transplant, after cytoreduction. The sample is drawn from a study of T cell clonotyping in hematopoietic cell transplantation. Profiling relied on immunoSEQ multiplex PCR, and the TCRdb table lists in-frame clones only, not all of them. The sample shows thousands of clones, roughly three quarters of them seen only once. The CDR3 sequence is 19 residues long. Per germline, CDR1 LNHDA and CDR2 SQIVND (reference sequence). V dropped 5 bases and J dropped 10; count of bases not matched to a gene: 27.

The sequencing here drew on peripheral blood mononuclear cells, taken before stem cell transplant. The sequence was collected from a man aged 60 to 75 with acute myeloid leukemia. Some clones in this sample may be carry-over from other donors' samples. The chain links TRBV19 to TRBJ2-3, with TRBD2 matching over 7 bases. CDR3 amino acids: CASSGQRESSLLLYGAQYF. CDR3 bases: TGTGCCAGTAGTGGCCAGCGGGAATCTTCTCTCCTCCTATACGGTGCGCAGTATTTT. The variable domain in full, completed from reference TRBV19 and TRBJ2-3, reads DGGITQSPKYLFRKEGQNVTLSCEQNLNHDAMYWYRQDPGQGLRLIYYSQIVNDFQKGDIAEGYSVSREKKESFPLTVTSAQKNPTAFYLCASSGQRESSLLLYGAQYFGPGTRLTVL.